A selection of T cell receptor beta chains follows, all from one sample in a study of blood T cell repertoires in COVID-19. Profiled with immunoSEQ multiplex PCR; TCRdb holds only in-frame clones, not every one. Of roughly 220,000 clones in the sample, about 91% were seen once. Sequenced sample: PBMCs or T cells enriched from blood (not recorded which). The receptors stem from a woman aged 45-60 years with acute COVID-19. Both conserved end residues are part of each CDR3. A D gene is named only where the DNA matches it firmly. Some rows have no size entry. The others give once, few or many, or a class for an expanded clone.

CASSYSRGPGGIREQFF | TGTGCCAGCAGTTACTCGAGAGGACCAGGGGGGATTCGTGAGCAGTTCTTC | TRBJ2-1 | . | . | TRBV6-2/TRBV6-3
CASSLGTSYADTQYF | TGTGCCAGTAGTTTAGGGACTAGTTACGCAGATACGCAGTATTTT | TRBJ2-3 | TRBD2 | . | TRBV19
CASSPTGTSLNEQFF | TGTGCCAGCAGCCCAACCGGGACTAGCTTAAATGAGCAGTTCTTC | TRBJ2-1 | TRBD2 | once | TRBV7-9
CSARQGLNTEAFF | TGCAGCGCCAGACAGGGGCTGAACACTGAAGCTTTCTTT | TRBJ1-1 | TRBD1 | once | TRBV29-1
CSVVGREGWQYF | TGCAGCGTTGTAGGGAGGGAGGGCTGGCAGTACTTC | TRBJ2-7 | TRBD2 | . | TRBV29-1
CASSLPRGGANTGELFF | TGTGCCAGCAGCTTACCCCGGGGGGGCGCGAACACCGGGGAGCTGTTTTTT | TRBJ2-2 | TRBD2 | . | TRBV7-3
CASSLAVQGAYNEQFF | TGTGCCAGCAGCTTGGCCGTACAGGGGGCGTACAATGAGCAGTTCTTC | TRBJ2-1 | TRBD1 | . | TRBV5-4
CASSLGQGRDTQYF | TGTGCCAGCAGCCTGGGACAGGGTAGAGATACGCAGTATTTT | TRBJ2-3 | TRBD1 | . | TRBV7-6
CASSKGQGNRSGNTIYF | TGTGCCAGCAGTAAAGGACAGGGTAATCGCTCTGGAAACACCATATATTTT | TRBJ1-3 | TRBD1 | . | TRBV28
CASSPSATGAGQPQHF | TGTGCCAGTAGTCCGAGCGCGACAGGGGCTGGTCAGCCCCAGCATTTT | TRBJ1-5 | TRBD1 | . | TRBV19
CASSPSRTGAYGYTF | TGTGCCAGCTCACCATCGCGGACAGGGGCCTATGGCTACACCTTC | TRBJ1-2 | TRBD1 | . | TRBV18
CASSFRARGVVNYGYTF | TGTGCCAGCAGCTTTAGGGCCCGGGGAGTCGTGAACTATGGCTACACCTTC | TRBJ1-2 | . | . | TRBV7-9
CASSKGGTGNYEQYF | TGTGCCAGCAGTAAGGGCGGGACAGGAAACTACGAGCAGTACTTC | TRBJ2-7 | TRBD1 | . | TRBV25-1
CASSPPTGSTNTIYF | TGCGCCAGCAGCCCGCCGACAGGGTCTACGAACACCATATATTTT | TRBJ1-3 | TRBD1 | . | TRBV5-1
CSVEVAEANYGYTF | TGCAGCGTTGAAGTGGCGGAAGCTAACTATGGCTACACCTTC | TRBJ1-2 | . | . | TRBV29-1
CASSQIHGSSGNTIYF | TGTGCCAGCAGCCAAATCCACGGGAGCTCTGGAAACACCATATATTTT | TRBJ1-3 | . | . | TRBV13
CASSADSLNSPLHF | TGTGCCAGCTCCGCGGACAGCCTAAATTCACCCCTCCACTTT | TRBJ1-6 | . | . | TRBV18
CASSVAERANTGELFF | TGTGCCAGCAGCGTAGCTGAGCGGGCGAACACCGGGGAGCTGTTTTTT | TRBJ2-2 | . | . | TRBV9
CASSRWDTQYF | TGTGCCAGTAGTCGGTGGGATACGCAGTATTTT | TRBJ2-3 | . | . | TRBV19
CASNPGLAGVGEQFF | TGTGCCAGCAACCCGGGACTAGCGGGAGTGGGTGAGCAGTTCTTC | TRBJ2-1 | TRBD2 | . | TRBV27
CASSLWQGALDTGELFF | TGTGCCAGCAGTTTATGGCAGGGGGCGTTGGACACCGGGGAGCTGTTTTTT | TRBJ2-2 | TRBD1 | . | TRBV27
CASRIMGSGLNGYTF | TGTGCCAGTAGGATAATGGGGTCAGGACTAAATGGCTACACCTTC | TRBJ1-2 | . | . | TRBV19
CASSGGVNIQYF | TGTGCCAGCAGCGGGGGGGTAAACATTCAGTACTTC | TRBJ2-4 | TRBD2 | . | TRBV28
CASSFWDRGNYGYTF | TGTGCCAGCAGCTTCTGGGACAGGGGTAACTATGGCTACACCTTC | TRBJ1-2 | TRBD1 | few | TRBV5-6
CASSPLGPYNSPLHF | TGTGCCAGCAGTCCCCTAGGTCCATATAATTCACCCCTCCACTTT | TRBJ1-6 | . | . | TRBV6-5
CASSLGVAGYEQYF | TGTGCCAGCAGCTTAGGGGTGGCCGGGTACGAGCAGTACTTC | TRBJ2-7 | . | . | TRBV11-3
CASSKEGEGYHYNEQFF | TGTGCCAGCAGCAAAGAGGGGGAAGGGTACCATTACAATGAGCAGTTCTTC | TRBJ2-1 | . | . | TRBV21-1
CASSEGQGVSYEQYF | TGTGCCAGCAGCGAGGGACAGGGAGTATCCTACGAGCAGTACTTC | TRBJ2-7 | TRBD1 | . | TRBV9
CATSREKFLTVSNGYTF | TGTGCCACCAGCAGAGAGAAATTCCTCACAGTCTCTAACGGCTACACCTTC | TRBJ1-2 | . | . | TRBV15
CASSQTAGAKYEEQFF | TGTGCCAGCAGCCAAACAGCGGGAGCAAAGTATGAAGAGCAGTTCTTC | TRBJ2-1 | TRBD2 | . | TRBV9
CASSRTGEGYGYTF | TGTGCCAGCAGCAGGACAGGGGAAGGGTATGGCTACACCTTC | TRBJ1-2 | TRBD1 | . | TRBV7-9
CASSLEGQGYNEQFF | TGTGCCAGCAGCTTGGAGGGACAGGGCTACAATGAGCAGTTCTTC | TRBJ2-1 | TRBD1 | . | TRBV5-5
CASSLLSGRTDTQYF | TGTGCCAGCAGTTTATTAAGCGGGAGGACAGATACGCAGTATTTT | TRBJ2-3 | TRBD2 | . | TRBV27
CASSLFGTSGSETQYF | TGTGCCAGCAGTTTATTCGGGACTAGCGGGAGTGAGACCCAGTACTTC | TRBJ2-5 | TRBD2 | . | TRBV28
CASSPFGAGKVETQYF | TGTGCCAGCAGCCCTTTCGGAGCGGGAAAGGTAGAGACCCAGTACTTC | TRBJ2-5 | TRBD2 | . | TRBV9
CASSSSRTETNEQFF | TGTGCCAGCAGCTCTTCTCGGACTGAAACCAATGAGCAGTTCTTC | TRBJ2-1 | . | . | TRBV7-6
CASSLDSSTQYF | TGTGCCAGCAGTTTGGACTCCAGCACGCAGTATTTT | TRBJ2-3 | . | . | TRBV12-3/TRBV12-4
CASSPPGLAGATGELFF | TGTGCCAGCTCACCACCGGGACTAGCGGGGGCCACCGGGGAGCTGTTTTTT | TRBJ2-2 | TRBD2 | . | TRBV18
CASSVSGYTGELFF | TGTGCCAGCAGCGTAAGCGGCTACACCGGGGAGCTGTTTTTT | TRBJ2-2 | . | . | TRBV9